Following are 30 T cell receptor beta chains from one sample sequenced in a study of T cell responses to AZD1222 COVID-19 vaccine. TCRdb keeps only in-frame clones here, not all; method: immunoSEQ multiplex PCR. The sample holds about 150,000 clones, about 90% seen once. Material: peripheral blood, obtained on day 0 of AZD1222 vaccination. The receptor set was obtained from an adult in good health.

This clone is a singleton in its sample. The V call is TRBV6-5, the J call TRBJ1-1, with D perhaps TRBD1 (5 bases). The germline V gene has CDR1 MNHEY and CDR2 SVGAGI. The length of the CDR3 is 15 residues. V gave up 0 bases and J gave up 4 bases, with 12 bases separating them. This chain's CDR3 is CASSYSYDRVTEAFF. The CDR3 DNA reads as TGTGCCAGCAGTTACTCCTACGACAGAGTCACTGAAGCTTTCTTT.

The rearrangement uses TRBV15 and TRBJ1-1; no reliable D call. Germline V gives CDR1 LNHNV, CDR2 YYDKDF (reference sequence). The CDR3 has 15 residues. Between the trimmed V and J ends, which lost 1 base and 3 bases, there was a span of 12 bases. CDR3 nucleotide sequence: TGTGCCACCAGCAGAGTCCTCTCAATTTACACTGAAGCTTTCTTT. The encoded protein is CATSRVLSIYTEAFF. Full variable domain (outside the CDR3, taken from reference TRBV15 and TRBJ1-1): DAMVIQNPRYQVTQFGKPVTLSCSQTLNHNVMYWYQQKSSQAPKLLFHYYDKDFNNEADTPDNFQSRRPNTSFCFLDIRSPGLGDTAMYLCATSRVLSIYTEAFFGQGTRLTVV.

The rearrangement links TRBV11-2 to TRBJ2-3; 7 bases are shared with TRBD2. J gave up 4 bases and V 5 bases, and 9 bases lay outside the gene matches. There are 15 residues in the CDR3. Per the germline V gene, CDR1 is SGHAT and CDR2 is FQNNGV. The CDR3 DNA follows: TGTGCCAGCAGCAATAGGCGGGAGAAAGCAGATACGCAGTATTTT. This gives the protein CASSNRREKADTQYF. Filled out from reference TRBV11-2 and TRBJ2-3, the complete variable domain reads EAGVAQSPRYKIIEKRQSVAFWCNPISGHATLYWYQQILGQGPKLLIQFQNNGVVDDSQLPKDRFSAERLKGVDSTLKIQPAKLEDSAVYLCASSNRREKADTQYFGPGTRLTVL.

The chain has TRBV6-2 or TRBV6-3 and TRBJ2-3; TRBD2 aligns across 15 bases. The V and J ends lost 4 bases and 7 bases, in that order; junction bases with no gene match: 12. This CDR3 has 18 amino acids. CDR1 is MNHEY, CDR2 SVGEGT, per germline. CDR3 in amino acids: CASSFLPRTSGRGNTQYF. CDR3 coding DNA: TGTGCCAGCAGTTTTCTCCCTCGGACTAGCGGGAGGGGTAATACGCAGTATTTT.

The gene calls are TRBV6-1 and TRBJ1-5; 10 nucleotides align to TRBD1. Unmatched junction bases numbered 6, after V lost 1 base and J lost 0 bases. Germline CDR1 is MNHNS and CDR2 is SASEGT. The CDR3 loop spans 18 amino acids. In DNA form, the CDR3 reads TGTGCCAGCAGTGAAGTAGGGACAGGGGAATATAGCAATCAGCCCCAGCATTTT. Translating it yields CASSEVGTGEYSNQPQHF.

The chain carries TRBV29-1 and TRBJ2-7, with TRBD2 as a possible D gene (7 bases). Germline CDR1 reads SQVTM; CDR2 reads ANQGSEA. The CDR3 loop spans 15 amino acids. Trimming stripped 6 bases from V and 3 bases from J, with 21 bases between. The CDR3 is CSVTQGLGGGYEQYF. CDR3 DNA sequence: TGCAGCGTAACACAGGGCCTAGGGGGGGGCTACGAGCAGTACTTC.

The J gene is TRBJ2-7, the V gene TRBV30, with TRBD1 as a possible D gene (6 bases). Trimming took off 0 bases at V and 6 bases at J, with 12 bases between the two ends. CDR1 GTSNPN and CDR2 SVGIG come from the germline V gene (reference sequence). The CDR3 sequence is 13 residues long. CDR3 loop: CAWSVRGRGEQYF. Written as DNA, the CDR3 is TGTGCCTGGAGTGTACGAGGCAGGGGCGAGCAGTACTTC.

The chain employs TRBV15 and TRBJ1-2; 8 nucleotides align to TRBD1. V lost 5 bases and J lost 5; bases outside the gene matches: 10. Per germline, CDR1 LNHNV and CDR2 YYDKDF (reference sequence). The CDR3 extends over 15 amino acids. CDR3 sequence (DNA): TGTGCCACCAGCCCTGGACAGGGTGCGTGGTATGGCTACACCTTC. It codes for CATSPGQGAWYGYTF.

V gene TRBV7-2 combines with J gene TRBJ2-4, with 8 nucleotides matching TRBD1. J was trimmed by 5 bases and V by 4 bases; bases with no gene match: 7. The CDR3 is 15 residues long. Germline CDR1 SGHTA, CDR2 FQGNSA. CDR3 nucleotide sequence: TGTGCCAGCAGCTCGGGTCAGGGGGCGGAAAACATTCAGTACTTC. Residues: CASSSGQGAENIQYF.

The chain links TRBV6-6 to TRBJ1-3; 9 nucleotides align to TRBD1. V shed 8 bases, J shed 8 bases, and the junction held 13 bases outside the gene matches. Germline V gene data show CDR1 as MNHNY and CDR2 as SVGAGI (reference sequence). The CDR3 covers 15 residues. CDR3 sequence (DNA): TGTGCCAGCGTCCCCAGGACAGGGGCAGTGGACACCATATATTTT. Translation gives CASVPRTGAVDTIYF.

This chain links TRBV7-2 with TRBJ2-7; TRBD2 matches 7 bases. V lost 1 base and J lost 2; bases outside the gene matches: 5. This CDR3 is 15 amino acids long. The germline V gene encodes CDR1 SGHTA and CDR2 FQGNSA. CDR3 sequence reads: CASSLVQRGPYEQYF. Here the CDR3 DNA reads TGTGCCAGCAGCTTAGTGCAGCGGGGACCCTACGAGCAGTACTTC.

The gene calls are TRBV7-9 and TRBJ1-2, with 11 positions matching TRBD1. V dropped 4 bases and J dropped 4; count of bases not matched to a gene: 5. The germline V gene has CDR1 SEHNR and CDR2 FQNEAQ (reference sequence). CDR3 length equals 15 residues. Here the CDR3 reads CASSSRTGGIYGYTF. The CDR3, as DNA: TGTGCCAGCAGCTCTCGGACAGGGGGCATCTATGGCTACACCTTC.

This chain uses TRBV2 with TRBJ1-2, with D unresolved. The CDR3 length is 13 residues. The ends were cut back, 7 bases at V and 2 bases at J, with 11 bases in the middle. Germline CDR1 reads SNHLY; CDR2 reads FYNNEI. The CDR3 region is CASILRINYGYTF. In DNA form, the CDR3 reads TGTGCCAGCATCTTAAGGATAAACTATGGCTACACCTTC.

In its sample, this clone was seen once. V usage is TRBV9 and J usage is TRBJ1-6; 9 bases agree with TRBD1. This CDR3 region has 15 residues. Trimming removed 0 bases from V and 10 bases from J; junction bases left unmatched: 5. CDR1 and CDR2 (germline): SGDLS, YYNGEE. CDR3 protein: CASSVGDRDSSPLHF. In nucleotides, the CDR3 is TGTGCCAGCAGCGTAGGGGACAGGGATTCGTCACCCCTCCACTTT.

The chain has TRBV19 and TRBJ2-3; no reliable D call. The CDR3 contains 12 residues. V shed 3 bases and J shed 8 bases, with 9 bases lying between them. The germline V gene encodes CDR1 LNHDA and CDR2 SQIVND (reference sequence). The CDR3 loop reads CASSIAAGTQYF. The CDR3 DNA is TGTGCCAGTAGTATTGCGGCAGGTACGCAGTATTTT.

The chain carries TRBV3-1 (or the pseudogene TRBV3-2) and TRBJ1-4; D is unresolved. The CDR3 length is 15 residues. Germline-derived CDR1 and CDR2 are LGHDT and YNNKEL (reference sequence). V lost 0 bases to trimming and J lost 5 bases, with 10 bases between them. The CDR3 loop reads CASSQDADSNEKLFF. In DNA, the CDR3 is TGTGCCAGCAGCCAAGATGCAGACTCAAATGAAAAACTGTTTTTT.

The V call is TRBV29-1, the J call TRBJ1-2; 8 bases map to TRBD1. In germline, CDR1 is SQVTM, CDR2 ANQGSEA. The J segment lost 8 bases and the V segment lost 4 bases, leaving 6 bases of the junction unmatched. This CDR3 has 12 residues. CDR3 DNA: TGCAGCGTTGGGACAGGGCAAGACGGCTACACCTTC. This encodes CSVGTGQDGYTF.

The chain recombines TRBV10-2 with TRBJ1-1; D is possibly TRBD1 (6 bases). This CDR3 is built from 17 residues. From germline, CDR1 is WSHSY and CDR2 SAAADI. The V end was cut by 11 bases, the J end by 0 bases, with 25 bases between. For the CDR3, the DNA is TGCGCCGGCCGGGGGGCCACGGTCGGGCCATTGAACACTGAAGCTTTCTTT. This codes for CAGRGATVGPLNTEAFF.

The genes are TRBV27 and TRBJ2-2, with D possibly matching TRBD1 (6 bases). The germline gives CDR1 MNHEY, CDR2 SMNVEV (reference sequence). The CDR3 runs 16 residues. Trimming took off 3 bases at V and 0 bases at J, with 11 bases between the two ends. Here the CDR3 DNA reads TGTGCCAGCAGTTTGGCAGGGGTCGCGAACACCGGGGAGCTGTTTTTT. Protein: CASSLAGVANTGELFF.

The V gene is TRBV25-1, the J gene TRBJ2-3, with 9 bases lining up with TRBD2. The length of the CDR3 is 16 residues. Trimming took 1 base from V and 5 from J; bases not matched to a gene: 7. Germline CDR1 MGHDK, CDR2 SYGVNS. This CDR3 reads CASSEWGGGAIDTQYF. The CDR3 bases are TGTGCCAGCAGTGAATGGGGCGGGGGGGCCATAGATACGCAGTATTTT.

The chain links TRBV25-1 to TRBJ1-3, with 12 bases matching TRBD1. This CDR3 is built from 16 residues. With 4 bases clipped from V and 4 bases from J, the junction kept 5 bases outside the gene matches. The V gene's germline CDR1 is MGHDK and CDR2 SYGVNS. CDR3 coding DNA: TGTGCCAGCAGTGGGGACAGGGGGCGGTCGGGAAACACCATATATTTT. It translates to CASSGDRGRSGNTIYF.

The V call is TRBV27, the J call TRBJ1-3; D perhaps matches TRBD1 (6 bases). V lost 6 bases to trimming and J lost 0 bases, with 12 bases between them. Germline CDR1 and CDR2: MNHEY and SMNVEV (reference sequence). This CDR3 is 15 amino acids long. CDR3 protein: CASRPWTDSGNTIYF. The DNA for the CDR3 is TGTGCCAGCAGACCTTGGACAGACTCTGGAAACACCATATATTTT.

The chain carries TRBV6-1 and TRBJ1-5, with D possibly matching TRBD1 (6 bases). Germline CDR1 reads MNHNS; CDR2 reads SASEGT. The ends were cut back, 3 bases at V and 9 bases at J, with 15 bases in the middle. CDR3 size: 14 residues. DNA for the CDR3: TGTGCCAGCAGTGATGGGACAAAATACAGGCCCCAGCATTTT. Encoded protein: CASSDGTKYRPQHF.

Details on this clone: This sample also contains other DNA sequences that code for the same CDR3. CDR3 residues: CASSLGQNTEAFF. The CDR3 region has the DNA TGTGCCAGCAGCCTGGGACAGAACACTGAAGCTTTCTTT. This chain connects TRBV7-2 to TRBJ1-1, with a possible D match to TRBD1 (6 bases). The V end lost 5 bases, the J end lost 1 base, and 8 bases lay between the germline ends. The germline V gene has CDR1 SGHTA and CDR2 FQGNSA. This CDR3 comprises 13 residues.

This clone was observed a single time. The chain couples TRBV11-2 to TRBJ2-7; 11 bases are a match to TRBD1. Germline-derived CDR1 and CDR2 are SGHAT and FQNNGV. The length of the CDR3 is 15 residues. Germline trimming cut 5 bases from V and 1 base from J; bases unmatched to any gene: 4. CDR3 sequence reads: CASSAGQGASYEQYF. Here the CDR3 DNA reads TGTGCCAGCAGCGCCGGACAGGGGGCTTCCTACGAGCAGTACTTC.

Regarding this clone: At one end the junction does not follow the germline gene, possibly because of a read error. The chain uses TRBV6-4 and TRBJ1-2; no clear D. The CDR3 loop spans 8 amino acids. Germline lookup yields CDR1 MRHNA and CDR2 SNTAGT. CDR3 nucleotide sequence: TGTGCCAGCGCCCCGCCGATCTTC. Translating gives CASAPPIF.

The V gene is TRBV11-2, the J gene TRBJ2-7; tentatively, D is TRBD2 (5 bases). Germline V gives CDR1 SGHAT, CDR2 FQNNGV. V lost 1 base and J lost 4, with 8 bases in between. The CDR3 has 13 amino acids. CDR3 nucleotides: TGTGCCAGCAGCTTAGTACGGGGTTACGAGCAGTACTTC. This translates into CASSLVRGYEQYF.

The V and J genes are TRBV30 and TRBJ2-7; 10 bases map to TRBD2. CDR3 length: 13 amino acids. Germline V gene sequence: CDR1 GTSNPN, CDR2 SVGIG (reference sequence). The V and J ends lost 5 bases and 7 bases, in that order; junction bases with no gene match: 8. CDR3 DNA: TGTGCCTGGGCCCGTGCTAGCGGGAGTGAGCAGTACTTC. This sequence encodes CAWARASGSEQYF.

The CDR3 DNA reads TGTGCCATCAGTCCAGTCGTCGCTGATTCACCCCTCCACTTT. It specifies CAISPVVADSPLHF. The chain is built from TRBV10-3 and TRBJ1-6; no definite D call. The CDR3 covers 14 residues. The germline V and J ends were trimmed by 5 bases and 8 bases, with 13 bases remaining between them. CDR1 is ENHRY, CDR2 SYGVKD, per germline.

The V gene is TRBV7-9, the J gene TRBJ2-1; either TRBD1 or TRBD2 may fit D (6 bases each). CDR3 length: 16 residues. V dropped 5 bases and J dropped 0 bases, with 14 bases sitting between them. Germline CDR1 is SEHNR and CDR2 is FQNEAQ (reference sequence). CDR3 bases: TGTGCCAGCAGCCCCACTGGGGGGCCCTCCTACAATGAGCAGTTCTTC. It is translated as CASSPTGGPSYNEQFF.